Below, one TCR beta chain is given with its context. This receptor's antigen is unknown. The input lacks base qualities; no much larger clone sits a single base away. Using the deep immunoSEQ assay, multiplex PCR amplified TCR CDR3 regions from genomic DNA. Extracted genomic DNA from each cell subset was spread evenly across all wells of several immunoSEQ 96-well plates, with each plate serving as a replicate. For sorted subsets, 200 to 250 ng of genomic DNA, equivalent to roughly 33,000 T cell genomes, went into each replicate PCR. Purified libraries were measured with a Qubit 3.0 fluorometer, size-checked on a Bioanalyzer 2100, and measured again with the KAPA Library Quantification kit. A separate single-read 150-cycle Illumina NextSeq 550 flow cell was used to sequence each immunoSEQ 96-well plate. The original methods were these. Because the immunoSEQ output included only junctional sequences and no quality scores, the filtering could not be the same as the filtering used for full-length reads. To assign V/J genes and CDR3, sequences were annotated against IMGT germline references using PyIR, a Python wrapper for IgBLAST v1.9. Reads with weak V/J assignments (E-value above 1e-6), missing CDR3, stop codons, out-of-frame junctions, or ambiguous translated residues were removed. V3J clonotypes were defined by identical inferred V gene, J gene, and CDR3 amino acid sequence. Percentage overlap between repertoires was calculated by dividing the number of shared unique clonotypes by the size of the smaller repertoire. Repertoire richness was assessed with RTK rarefaction, the Chao1 estimator, and Recon v2.1 estimates of unobserved clonotypes. For all TCRbeta clonotypes obtained by the gDNA method from a few donors, generation probabilities were computed with OLGA. The immuneACCESS repertoire file appears here via TCRdb, limited to in-frame rearrangements. These files lack a portion of the clones; in checked studies, under half of the deficit traces to unresolved V genes, and the cause of the others is not known. V and J calls and clone size are those listed in that table; D and trimming were worked out from the DNA. In all, the sample holds a few million clones, and 85% to 95% of those were seen once. The top ten hold around 0.15% of the sample.

The sample comes from a study of shared clonotypes between healthy human individuals (TCRdb year 2020). About the full investigation: The cohort comprised a couple of women and a few men aged 18 to 49 years. To estimate repertoire size and how much clonotype sharing occurs between individuals, the study deeply sequenced the blood TCR repertoires of roughly 5 healthy adults. For each donor, three plates each were used for CD4 naive and CD4 memory, two plates were used for CD8 naive, and one plate was used for CD8 memory. To increase sequencing depth and limit assay-specific biases, TCR repertoire library preparation and sequencing were carried out by different laboratories using diverse techniques. Per donor, leukapheresis produced somewhere between about 0.9 and 9.5 billion PBMCs. Summary of the overall study and its limitations: Clonotypes shared by all four sorted-subset donors showed higher generation probabilities than non-shared clonotypes. Rarefaction of sorted-subset datasets indicated incomplete sequencing despite the large sequencing depth. About 4.5% of naive CD4, 3.5% of naive CD8, approximately 2.2% of memory CD4, and over 0.35% of memory CD8 clonotypes were shared across a few donors. Sampling was restricted to blood, and TCR repertoires in tissues likely differ from the TCR repertoires found in blood. The small number of donors limited the genetic and exposure-history diversity represented. Naive subsets generally had larger estimated clonotype richness than memory subsets did. Based on pairwise subsampling, the degree of clonotype sharing among donors was expected to be affected by sequencing depth.

Donors were healthy HIV-negative adults with no recently reported acute infections or vaccinations. Only Caucasian adults living in Nashville, Tennessee, USA were represented among the donors. CD4+ T cells were enriched through magnetic negative selection, after which naive cells were positively selected on CD45RA and the remaining negative fraction served as the memory subset. Blood was collected by leukapheresis, and PBMCs were isolated by Ficoll-Histopaque density gradient centrifugation and then cryopreserved in liquid nitrogen vapor phase. Analytical flow cytometry was used to check the purity and quantity of every magnetically sorted T cell population. Each sorted fraction had its genomic DNA isolated and then quantified by UV absorbance on a Nanodrop 2000c. Relative to germline, V is 4 bases shorter and J is 8 bases shorter, with 8 bases between their ends. The germline V gene yields MDHEN for CDR1 and SYDVKM for CDR2. The CDR3 runs 12 amino acids, cysteine and phenylalanine included. The CDR3 DNA has 36 bases and is translated from base 1.

This chain is built from TRBV28 and TRBJ1-4, with no reliable assignment of the D segment. Source material: naive CD4+ T cells sorted from blood. The sample's cell subset or site label, in plain terms: CD45RA+ positively selected. The receptor's source is a man between 18 and 29 years old in good health. The CDR3 protein sequence reads: CASSSSREKLFF. The DNA sequence is as follows: TGTGCCAGCAGTTCTTCCCGAGAAAAACTGTTTTTT.